Shown below are 12 T cell receptor beta chains from a single sample sequenced in a study of identical twins. Using its own MiXCR run on the 5' RACE reads, TCRdb lists one record per CDR3 protein. In the table there are 1,800,000 or so distinct CDR3 sequences, under 35% of which are singletons. The sample consisted of cord blood. These receptors originate from a newborn girl in good health.

The chain has TRBV5-1 and TRBJ1-1; 7 bases are a match to TRBD1. CDR1 is SGHRS and CDR2 is YFSETQ in the germline V gene. Trimming cost V 0 bases and J 5 bases; bases outside gene matches: 7. The CDR3 covers 15 residues. Here the CDR3 DNA reads TGCGCCAGCAGCTTGGCAGGGGGTAAGGGGACTGAAGCTTTCTTT. Translating gives CASSLAGGKGTEAFF.

This chain connects TRBV10-1 to TRBJ1-1; D is possibly TRBD1 (5 bases). This CDR3 region has 12 residues. The V gene's germline CDR1 is WNHNN and CDR2 SYGVQD (reference sequence). The V end was cut by 7 bases, the J end by 0 bases, with 6 bases between. As DNA, the CDR3 is TGCGCCAGCACAGGGATGAACACTGAAGCTTTCTTT. Protein: CASTGMNTEAFF.

The V call is TRBV4-2, the J call TRBJ2-5; D not certain. The CDR3 runs 15 residues. Germline loops: CDR1 LGHNA, CDR2 YNFKEQ. Trimming left V 3 bases short and J 2 bases short, with 13 bases between. The CDR3 reads CASSQWTDEQETQYF. The CDR3 DNA reads TGTGCCAGCAGCCAGTGGACGGACGAACAAGAGACCCAGTACTTC.

This clonotype has only a few counts. The chain uses TRBV6-6 and TRBJ2-1; TRBD1 matches at 8 bases. J was trimmed by 3 bases and V by 5 bases; bases with no gene match: 6. From germline, CDR1 is MNHNY and CDR2 SVGAGI (reference sequence). This CDR3 is built from 15 residues. CDR3 DNA: TGTGCCAGCAGTCACCCGACAGGGGACTACAATGAGCAGTTCTTC. This sequence encodes CASSHPTGDYNEQFF.

The chain carries TRBV27 and TRBJ2-3, with 10 bases that match TRBD2. V lost 8 bases to trimming and J lost 2 bases; unmatched junction nucleotides: 7. Germline values: CDR1 MNHEY, CDR2 SMNVEV (reference sequence). The CDR3 is 15 amino acids. The CDR3 DNA reads TGTGCCAGCTCTAGCGGGGGAAGAAACACAGATACGCAGTATTTT. Translated, it gives CASSSGGRNTDTQYF.

Concerning this clonotype: A much larger clone lies one base from this, so it may be a read error. The chain recombines TRBV28 with TRBJ2-3, with D tentatively TRBD1 (6 bases). The CDR3 sequence is 13 residues long. The germline CDR1 and CDR2 sequences are MDHEN and SYDVKM. The CDR3 region is CASGTGRTGTQYF. The CDR3 DNA reads TGTGCCAGTGGTACAGGGCGAACAGGTACGCAGTATTTT.

The chain's CDR3 is CASSESGAAGGYTF. DNA for the CDR3: TGTGCCAGCAGTGAATCAGGGGCGGCAGGAGGCTACACCTTC. The chain combines TRBV25-1 with TRBJ1-2, with D tentatively TRBD1 (6 bases). V was clipped by 1 base and J by 8 bases, with 14 bases between them. In germline, CDR1 is MGHDK, CDR2 SYGVNS. The CDR3 runs to 14 residues.

This clonotype was observed a few times. This sequence joins TRBV20-1 and TRBJ2-3; TRBD2 aligns across 10 bases. The CDR3 sequence is 14 residues long. Germline lookup yields CDR1 DFQATT and CDR2 SNEGSKA (reference sequence). The J segment lost 5 bases and the V segment lost 5 bases, leaving 7 bases of the junction unmatched. The CDR3 coding sequence is TGCAGTGCTCGGAGGACTAGCGGCCGAGATACGCAGTATTTT. As protein: CSARRTSGRDTQYF.

This clonotype turned up a few times. This sequence joins TRBV3-1 and TRBJ2-3; 11 nucleotides line up with TRBD2. This CDR3 is built from 20 residues. Per the germline V gene, CDR1 is LGHDT and CDR2 is YNNKEL (reference sequence). Germline trimming cut 0 bases from V and 4 bases from J; bases unmatched to any gene: 15. CDR3 protein: CASSQDFPFTSGGGSDTQYF. The CDR3 region has the DNA TGTGCCAGCAGCCAAGATTTTCCTTTTACTAGCGGGGGAGGTTCAGATACGCAGTATTTT.

This rearrangement joins TRBV24-1 to TRBJ2-7; D uncertain. Germline lookup yields CDR1 KGHDR and CDR2 SFDVKD. This CDR3 region has 12 residues. Trimming pared 10 bases from V and 3 bases from J, leaving 12 bases between. In DNA form, the CDR3 reads TGTGCCACGGACCACGAACGCTACGAGCAGTACTTC. It is translated as CATDHERYEQYF.

V and J are TRBV7-2 and TRBJ2-5; D is possibly TRBD2 (5 bases). Germline CDR1 SGHTA, CDR2 FQGNSA. The CDR3 has 13 residues. The V and J ends lost 5 bases and 5 bases respectively, with 12 bases between them. The CDR3 protein is CASSPGPSETQYF. In DNA form, the CDR3 reads TGTGCCAGCAGCCCCGGCCCTAGCGAGACCCAGTACTTC. Based on the CDR3 plus reference TRBV7-2 and TRBJ2-5, the full variable domain is GAGVSQSPSNKVTEKGKDVELRCDPISGHTALYWYRQSLGQGLEFLIYFQGNSAPDKSGLPSDRFSAERTGGSVSTLTIQRTQQEDSAVYLCASSPGPSETQYFGPGTRLLVL.

This rearrangement joins TRBV7-8 to TRBJ2-3; D may match TRBD1 or TRBD2 (5 bases each). There are 15 residues in the CDR3. CDR1 and CDR2 from the germline V gene are SGHVS and FQNEAQ. V was trimmed by 2 bases and J by 3 bases, leaving 12 bases between them. The CDR3: CASSLRTWGTDTQYF. CDR3 DNA sequence: TGTGCCAGCAGCTTACGGACTTGGGGGACAGATACGCAGTATTTT. Drawing the rest from reference TRBV7-8 and TRBJ2-3, the complete variable domain is GAGVSQSPRYKVAKRGQDVALRCDPISGHVSLFWYQQALGQGPEFLTYFQNEAQLDKSGLPSDRFFAERPEGSVSTLKIQRTQQEDSAVYLCASSLRTWGTDTQYFGPGTRLTVL.